This entry is about one T cell receptor beta chain. This clone was counted only a few times. It lacks a known antigen. No quality values exist for individual bases; no much larger clone is one base distant. The data stem from a study of radiation and T cells in renal cell carcinoma (dated by TCRdb to about 2020). Describing the broader study: Samples were obtained from a clinical trial, in which 15 Gy stereotactic body radiation therapy was delivered to primary renal cell carcinomas and nephrectomy was performed 4 weeks later. Across all 55 or so samples, under 4,500,000 unique CDR3 nucleotide sequences, encoding 2,658,974 unique CDR3 amino acid sequences, were identified. In total, about 50 samples, comprising 26 tumors and 27 peripheral blood samples, were subjected to TCR beta sequencing.

Following the manufacturer's recommendations, the immunoSEQ kit was used to generate TCR beta libraries from genomic DNA. To prepare libraries, a first multiplex PCR with proprietary primers was run, followed by a second PCR that added unique barcodes, and a bead cleanup was done after each round. A positive control reaction and a negative control reaction, both provided in the kit, were run with every batch of samples. The final libraries were assessed on an Agilent 4200 TapeStation D1000 ScreenTape, pooled by volume, and quantified by qPCR. Sequencing was performed on an Illumina NextSeq500 using a MidOutput 150-cycle cartridge, with 156 Read1 cycles, 15 Index1 cycles, and the kit custom primers. The pooled library was loaded at 0.75 to 1 pM with a roughly 20% PhiX control spike-in. Processing in the source paper ran as follows. The vendor-processed data were analyzed in R, and a clonotype was defined as all T cells that share the same CDR3 nucleotide sequence. For clone abundance analyses, frequencies were normalized to the 10,000 most abundant clones in each sample. Before analysis, public T cell clones were removed, and these numbered fewer than six per sample on average. Tumor-enriched and baseline blood-enriched clonotypes were defined by at least a 32-fold difference in abundance between compartments. A beta-binomial differential abundance model was applied to find clonotypes that expanded or contracted between blood time points. Tumor-blood repertoire similarity was measured with the Baroni-Urbani and Buser coefficient, and groups were compared using two-tailed Wilcoxon tests in R. TCRdb took this table from immuneACCESS and kept in-frame rearrangements with V and J called. Such tables lack part of the clones; where checked against another copy, unresolved V genes explain under half of the gap, and the rest is unexplained. That table furnishes V, J and clone size, whereas the DNA furnished D and trimming. A total of approximately 110,000 clones appear in this sample, about four fifths of them only once. Of the sample, under 4% is held by the ten largest clones.

Summary of the overall study and its limitations: Tracking of blood repertoire dynamics stopped at three to four weeks after treatment, with no follow-up past that point. An increase in top tumor clonotypes in blood was observed from baseline to 2 weeks post-radiation, followed by contraction by 4 weeks, which was taken to suggest transient expansion of tumor-resident clones. Because the trial had a single-armed design, the trial could not examine how radiation dose or scheduling affected the TCR repertoire. Because pretreatment tumor biopsies were not available, the baseline intratumoral presence of clonotypes could not be determined.

CDR1 and CDR2, per the germline V gene, are MDHEN and SYDVKM. From the cysteine through the phenylalanine, the CDR3 covers 16 amino acids. Of the read, only the CDR3 DNA is kept; its 48 bases are in frame from base 1. V was cut back by 8 bases and J by 0 bases, leaving a gap of 16 bases between them. The time point label of this sample denotes: baseline pretreatment blood. In the paper's terms, the treatment or condition label means: 15 Gy SBRT to primary tumor, nephrectomy 4 weeks later. To track tumor-enriched clonotypes, serial peripheral blood was sampled from radiation-treated patients at baseline and at 2 weeks and 4 weeks after SBRT. Every patient's renal cell carcinoma showed clear cell pathology. The QIAamp DNA Blood Mini Kit (Qiagen) was used to prepare genomic DNA for TCR sequencing. The analyses included just those samples that passed every quality control check.

This TCR was recovered from a woman aged 55 to 70 with renal cell carcinoma. The chain is assembled from TRBV28 and TRBJ2-2, with the D call perhaps TRBD1 or TRBD2, as 5 bases match in each case. The material was blood, obtained from a patient whose treatment included radiotherapy and nephrectomy. CDR3 reads: CASYPSGSSNTGELFF. The DNA sequence is given as TGTGCCAGCTACCCGTCAGGGAGCTCGAACACCGGGGAGCTGTTTTTT.